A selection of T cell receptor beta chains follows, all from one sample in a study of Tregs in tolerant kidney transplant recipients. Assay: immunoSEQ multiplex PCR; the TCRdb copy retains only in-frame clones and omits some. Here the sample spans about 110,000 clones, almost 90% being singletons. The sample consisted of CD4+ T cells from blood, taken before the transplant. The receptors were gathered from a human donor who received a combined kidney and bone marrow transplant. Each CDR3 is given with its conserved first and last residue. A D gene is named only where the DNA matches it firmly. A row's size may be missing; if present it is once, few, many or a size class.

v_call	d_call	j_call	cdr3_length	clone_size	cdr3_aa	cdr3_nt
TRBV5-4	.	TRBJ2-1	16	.	CASSSKTTRAANEQFF	TGTGCCAGCAGCTCGAAAACGACGAGGGCGGCCAATGAGCAGTTCTTC
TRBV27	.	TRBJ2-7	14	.	CASSLRVPHYEQYF	TGTGCCAGCAGTTTACGGGTTCCCCACTACGAGCAGTACTTC
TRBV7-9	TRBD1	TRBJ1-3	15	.	CASSYQGVPGNTIYF	TGTGCCAGCAGCTACCAGGGGGTCCCTGGAAACACCATATATTTT
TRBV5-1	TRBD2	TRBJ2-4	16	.	CASSPNVAGGRDIQYF	TGCGCCAGCAGCCCCAATGTAGCGGGGGGTAGAGACATTCAGTACTTC
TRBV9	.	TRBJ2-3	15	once	CASSVALPSTDTQYF	TGTGCCAGCAGCGTAGCCCTTCCTAGCACAGATACGCAGTATTTT
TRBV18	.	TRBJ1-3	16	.	CASSPFVSDSGNTIYF	TGTGCCAGCTCACCATTTGTAAGCGACTCTGGAAACACCATATATTTT
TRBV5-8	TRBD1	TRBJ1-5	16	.	CASSLSYGTGNQPQHF	TGTGCCAGCAGCTTGTCGTATGGGACAGGCAATCAGCCCCAGCATTTT
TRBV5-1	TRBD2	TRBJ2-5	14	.	CASTPRASGETQYF	TGCGCCAGCACCCCGAGGGCTAGCGGCGAGACCCAGTACTTC
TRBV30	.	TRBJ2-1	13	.	CALRTDPYNEQFF	TGTGCCTTGAGGACAGACCCCTACAATGAGCAGTTCTTC
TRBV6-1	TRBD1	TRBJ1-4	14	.	CASRLTGSNEKLFF	TGTGCCAGCAGGTTGACAGGGAGCAATGAAAAACTGTTTTTT
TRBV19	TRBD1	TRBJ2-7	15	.	CASSIPGQVIYEQYF	TGTGCCAGTAGTATTCCGGGACAGGTCATATACGAGCAGTACTTC
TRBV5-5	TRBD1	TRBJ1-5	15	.	CASSPQGLNNQPQHF	TGTGCCAGCAGCCCACAGGGGTTGAACAATCAGCCCCAGCATTTT
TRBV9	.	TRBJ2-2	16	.	CASNPSAGSNTGELFF	TGTGCCAGCAACCCTTCTGCTGGCTCGAACACCGGGGAGCTGTTTTTT